This TCR beta chain was obtained from a study of CD8+ T cells in alopecia areata. Across the study: Oral tofacitinib, 5 to 10 mg twice daily, was given in an open-label trial. General study findings and limits: Normal skin contains resident alphabeta T cells, and these are also sequenced in scalp samples.

From germline, CDR1 is GTSNPN and CDR2 SVGIG (reference sequence). This CDR3 comprises 16 residues. J was trimmed by 1 base and V by 1 base; bases with no gene match: 10. Described treatment: oral pan-JAK inhibitor, 5-10 mg twice daily. Concerning this clone: Its antigen is unidentified.

Reverse transcribed after extraction, RNA yielded cDNA as the sequencing template. Produced via immunoSEQ multiplex PCR; TCRdb's table is partial and in-frame only. This table has fewer than 250,000 clones, approximately 60% appearing once. This chain connects TRBV30 to TRBJ2-7; 7 nucleotides line up with TRBD1. The sequencing here drew on CD4+ T cells sorted from blood, taken at week 4, from a patient treated with tofacitinib. The clonotype originates from a human donor with alopecia areata. The CDR3, as DNA: TGTGCCTGGAGTGCCCCCCAGACAGGGCGTTCCTACGAGCAGTACTTC. Translation: CAWSAPQTGRSYEQYF.